The 18 T cell receptor beta chains listed next were all sequenced from one sample in a study of T cell repertoires in cytomegalovirus infection (dated 2019 in TCRdb). The run used an Illumina HiSeq 1500. TCRdb trimmed public reads at Q25 via fastp, called clones via MiXCR and kept in-frame beta chains. Every distinct CDR3 protein forms one entry, paired with its most common genes and DNA. The sample table records around 130,000 distinct CDR3 sequences; 7.5% to 9% of these occur just once. The ten largest clonotypes hold roughly a tenth of the sample. Sequencing was done on a sample of PBMCs. Receptors originate from a human donor in good health (CMV status not recorded). Some clones in this sample may be carry-over from other donors' samples.

This clonotype was found many times. The V and J genes are TRBV28 and TRBJ2-1, with a possible D match to TRBD2 (6 bases). Trimming removed 6 bases from V and 4 bases from J, with 19 bases in between. This CDR3 has 16 residues. The V gene's germline CDR1 is MDHEN and CDR2 SYDVKM. This CDR3 reads CASSTAAGGTYNEQFF. CDR3 nucleotides: TGTGCCAGCAGCACAGCCGCCGGGGGTACTTACAATGAGCAGTTCTTC. The full variable domain, its missing parts supplied by reference TRBV28 and TRBJ2-1, is DVKVTQSSRYLVKRTGEKVFLECVQDMDHENMFWYRQDPGLGLRLIYFSYDVKMKEKGDIPEGYSVSREKKERFSLILESASTNQTSMYLCASSTAAGGTYNEQFFGPGTRLTVL.

This clonotype was seen a handful of times. The V gene is TRBV2, the J gene TRBJ2-1, with D possibly matching TRBD1 (5 bases). Germline values: CDR1 SNHLY, CDR2 FYNNEI. V lost 8 bases, J lost 2 bases, and 16 bases lay in between. The CDR3 is made up of 15 amino acids. This chain's CDR3 is CASGIKGEPYNEQFF. In nucleotides, the CDR3 is TGTGCCAGCGGCATCAAAGGGGAACCCTACAATGAGCAGTTCTTC.

This clonotype was found a few times. The V and J genes are TRBV7-9 and TRBJ2-7; D may be TRBD1 (5 bases). Germline lookup yields CDR1 SEHNR and CDR2 FQNEAQ (reference sequence). The CDR3 is made up of 13 amino acids. V lost 1 base, J lost 5 bases, and 9 bases lay in between. The CDR3 bases are TGTGCCAGCAGCTTAGTGTTGGGGCACGAGCAGTACTTC. Translated: CASSLVLGHEQYF.

This clonotype appeared many times. V usage is TRBV4-1 and J usage is TRBJ1-5; D may be TRBD1 (5 bases). The germline V and J ends were trimmed by 3 bases and 0 bases, with 12 bases remaining between them. The CDR3 loop spans 16 amino acids. The V gene's germline CDR1 is MGHRA and CDR2 YSYEKL. CDR3 protein: CASSQKDTYSNQPQHF. The CDR3 DNA reads TGCGCCAGCAGCCAGAAGGACACATATAGCAATCAGCCCCAGCATTTT.

This clonotype has ten or more counts. The chain carries TRBV29-1 and TRBJ2-7, with D uncertain. The V gene lost 4 bases and the J gene lost 2 bases, with 9 bases spanning the gap. The germline CDR1 and CDR2 sequences are SQVTM and ANQGSEA. This CDR3 comprises 12 residues. In nucleotides, the CDR3 is TGCAGCGTTGCCTCACGACCCTACGAGCAGTACTTC. Translation gives CSVASRPYEQYF.

This clonotype has only one observation. The chain carries TRBV29-1 and TRBJ2-5; D call uncertain. This CDR3 is built from 12 residues. The germline gives CDR1 SQVTM, CDR2 ANQGSEA. Trimming stripped 0 bases from V and 10 bases from J, with 12 bases between. CDR3 residues: CSVEDQRLDQYF. The CDR3 nucleotides are TGCAGCGTTGAAGATCAACGCTTGGACCAGTACTTC.

This clonotype has a count of ten or more. This chain uses TRBV12-3 or TRBV12-4 with TRBJ1-2; a weak D match, TRBD1 (6 bases). Trimming shortened V by 4 bases and J by 8 bases, and 20 bases separated the two germline ends. The length of the CDR3 is 15 residues. CDR3 sequence (DNA): TGTGCCAGCAGTTCTAGGGACACTTTAATTTTCGGCTACACCTTC. This gives the protein CASSSRDTLIFGYTF.

The chain carries TRBV20-1 and TRBJ1-5; TRBD1 aligns across 9 bases. This CDR3 has 16 amino acids. CDR1 and CDR2 (germline): DFQATT, SNEGSKA (reference sequence). With 3 bases clipped from V and 0 bases from J, the junction kept 6 bases outside the gene matches. CDR3 DNA sequence: TGCAGTGCTAGCGGGACGGGACAGGGTAGCAATCAGCCCCAGCATTTT. It yields the protein CSASGTGQGSNQPQHF.

This clonotype has a handful of counts. The rearrangement joins TRBV19 to TRBJ1-5; weak D call: TRBD1 (6 bases). Germline V lookup: CDR1 LNHDA, CDR2 SQIVND (reference sequence). The CDR3 sequence is 16 residues long. The V and J ends lost 4 bases and 3 bases respectively, with 16 bases between them. Here the CDR3 DNA reads TGTGCCAGTAGTACCCCTCCCAGGGGATACAATCAGCCCCAGCATTTT. Its translation: CASSTPPRGYNQPQHF.

This clonotype was found many times. The CDR3 DNA reads as TGTGCCAGCAGCTTGGAAGGGTTCGGTGAGCAGTTCTTC. This encodes CASSLEGFGEQFF. The rearrangement uses TRBV5-6 and TRBJ2-1; D not resolved. V lost 0 bases and J lost 9, with 10 bases in between. The CDR3 loop spans 13 amino acids. CDR1 and CDR2 (germline): SGHDT, YYEEEE.

This clonotype has a count of ten or more. This sequence joins TRBV7-8 and TRBJ2-3; D is uncertain. The CDR3 spans 12 residues. Germline CDR1 SGHVS, CDR2 FQNEAQ. Trimming cost V 1 base and J 7 bases, with 6 bases left between them. DNA for the CDR3: TGTGCCAGCAGCTTAGTTAGTAATACGCAGTATTTT. Its translation: CASSLVSNTQYF. Drawing the rest from reference TRBV7-8 and TRBJ2-3, the complete variable domain is GAGVSQSPRYKVAKRGQDVALRCDPISGHVSLFWYQQALGQGPEFLTYFQNEAQLDKSGLPSDRFFAERPEGSVSTLKIQRTQQEDSAVYLCASSLVSNTQYFGPGTRLTVL.

The chain has TRBV28 and TRBJ2-6; D call uncertain. The CDR3 runs to 16 residues. The ends were cut back, 7 bases at V and 0 bases at J, with 13 bases in the middle. Germline assignment: CDR1 MDHEN and CDR2 SYDVKM. Here the CDR3 reads CASTFGWVSGANVLTF. The CDR3 DNA follows: TGTGCCAGCACTTTCGGCTGGGTCTCTGGGGCCAACGTCCTGACTTTC.

This clonotype was detected a few times. The chain carries TRBV19 and TRBJ2-5; 13 positions agree with TRBD2. CDR3 size: 18 residues. Germline CDR1 reads LNHDA; CDR2 reads SQIVND (reference sequence). The V segment lost 5 bases and the J segment 4 bases; nucleotides outside the gene matches: 13. The CDR3 DNA reads TGTGCCAGTAGTTCCTGGACTAGCGGGGGACCGGGTCGAGAGACCCAGTACTTC. Amino acid sequence: CASSSWTSGGPGRETQYF.

This clonotype was seen at least ten times. The CDR3 here is CSAKERTSTDTQYF. In nucleotides, the CDR3 is TGCAGTGCTAAGGAGCGGACAAGCACAGATACGCAGTATTTT. The rearrangement joins TRBV20-1 to TRBJ2-3; D is perhaps TRBD1 or TRBD2 (5 bases each). Germline V gene data show CDR1 as DFQATT and CDR2 as SNEGSKA (reference sequence). V was pared by 4 bases and J by 0 bases, with 11 bases between. The CDR3 totals 14 residues.

This clonotype was seen ten or more times. This rearrangement joins TRBV7-2 to TRBJ1-2; maybe TRBD1 (5 bases). In germline, CDR1 is SGHTA, CDR2 FQGNSA. V shed 1 base and J shed 4 bases, with 13 bases lying between them. The CDR3 runs to 15 residues. CDR3 amino acids: CASSLESQGGYGYTF. In nucleotides, the CDR3 is TGTGCCAGCAGCTTAGAGTCTCAGGGAGGCTATGGCTACACCTTC.

Many counts were recorded for this clonotype. This sequence joins TRBV4-1 and TRBJ2-7; 11 nucleotides agree with TRBD1. Germline V gives CDR1 MGHRA, CDR2 YSYEKL. V lost 1 base, J lost 3 bases, and 2 bases stayed unmatched. The CDR3 has 15 residues. CDR3 sequence (DNA): TGCGCCAGCAGCCAAGTTGGGACAGGGGGCTACGAGCAGTACTTC. Translation gives CASSQVGTGGYEQYF.

This clonotype was seen ten or more times. The chain employs TRBV4-1 and TRBJ1-2; D is unresolved. In germline, CDR1 is MGHRA, CDR2 YSYEKL. This CDR3 region has 16 residues. The V and J ends lost 0 bases and 3 bases respectively, with 14 bases between them. CDR3 in amino acids: CASSQDPYRSDYGYTF. For the CDR3, the DNA is TGCGCCAGCAGCCAAGATCCTTATCGCAGCGACTATGGCTACACCTTC.

This clonotype counts as medium-sized (0.01 to 0.1%). The V call is TRBV10-3, the J call TRBJ1-1; D remains unclear. Trimming took off 2 bases at V and 5 bases at J, with 15 bases between the two ends. The germline CDR1 and CDR2 sequences are ENHRY and SYGVKD. The CDR3 consists of 15 residues. CDR3 bases: TGTGCCATCAGTGAGGCTTTCCAGGTTGTGACTGAAGCTTTCTTT. It yields the protein CAISEAFQVVTEAFF.